One sample yielded the 15 T cell receptor beta chains listed below, sequenced in a study of shared clonotypes between healthy human individuals. Clones were sequenced by immunoSEQ multiplex PCR, and TCRdb holds only the in-frame ones, with some missing. The sample includes 2,500,000 or so clones, less than 95% of them seen just once. The sample was naive CD4+ T cells from PBMCs. Subset here: CD45RA+ positively selected. The receptors were gathered from a man aged 18 to 29 in good health. Some clones in this sample may be carry-over from other donors' samples.

This chain uses TRBV14 with TRBJ2-7; D remains unclear. Germline V gene data show CDR1 as SGHDN and CDR2 as FVKESK. Trimming pared 1 base from V and 5 bases from J, leaving 15 bases between. This CDR3 spans 15 amino acids. CDR3 amino acids: CASSQVGNSNNEQYF. The CDR3 DNA sequence: TGTGCCAGCAGCCAAGTTGGGAACAGCAACAACGAGCAGTACTTC.

The V call is TRBV7-2, the J call TRBJ2-1; D unresolved. CDR1 SGHTA and CDR2 FQGNSA come from the germline V gene. V gave up 3 bases and J gave up 0 bases, with 12 bases separating them. The CDR3 runs 16 residues. CDR3 residues: CASSFRTLSSYNEQFF. The CDR3 DNA reads TGTGCCAGCAGCTTTCGGACCTTAAGCTCCTACAATGAGCAGTTCTTC.

The gene calls are TRBV28 and TRBJ2-5; a possible D gene is TRBD2 (5 bases). With 8 bases removed from V and 2 bases from J, the gap between germline ends came to 12 bases. From germline, CDR1 is MDHEN and CDR2 SYDVKM. The CDR3 has 13 residues. The CDR3 coding sequence is TGTGCCAGCGCCGGCAGGACTCAAGAGACCCAGTACTTC. Residues: CASAGRTQETQYF.

This chain joins TRBV6-5 and TRBJ1-4; a possible D gene is TRBD1 (6 bases). This CDR3 has 14 residues. Germline lookup yields CDR1 MNHEY and CDR2 SVGAGI. V lost 5 bases to trimming and J lost 6 bases, with 13 bases between them. CDR3 protein: CASSDRRSDEKLFF. For the CDR3, the DNA is TGTGCCAGCAGTGACAGGCGATCGGATGAAAAACTGTTTTTT.

The chain joins TRBV7-2 to TRBJ1-1; D unresolved. V lost 5 bases and J lost 3, with 4 bases in between. The CDR3 covers 11 residues. Germline assignment: CDR1 SGHTA and CDR2 FQGNSA. The CDR3 is CASSPDTEAFF. The CDR3 coding sequence is TGTGCCAGCAGCCCTGACACTGAAGCTTTCTTT.

J is TRBJ2-5 and V is TRBV5-6; 9 bases align to TRBD1. Germline V CDR1 and CDR2: SGHDT, YYEEEE. The CDR3 runs to 14 residues. The V segment lost 3 bases and the J segment 7 bases; nucleotides outside the gene matches: 7. CDR3 in DNA: TGTGCCAGCAGCTCAAACAGGGGGCTGTGGACCCAGTACTTC. It codes for CASSSNRGLWTQYF.

The chain employs TRBV28 and TRBJ2-5; 7 bases map to TRBD2. Germline V gene data show CDR1 as MDHEN and CDR2 as SYDVKM. The V segment lost 5 bases and the J segment 4 bases; nucleotides outside the gene matches: 10. The CDR3 has 15 residues. Here the CDR3 DNA reads TGTGCCAGCAGTCCCCTGGGCGGGAGCGGAGAGACCCAGTACTTC. Amino acid sequence: CASSPLGGSGETQYF.

This clone was observed a single time. The chain joins TRBV4-2 to TRBJ1-1; unclear D gene. The length of the CDR3 is 14 residues. V was shortened by 1 base and J by 3 bases, with 9 bases between the two germline ends. Germline loops: CDR1 LGHNA, CDR2 YNFKEQ. The chain's CDR3 is CASSQGERDTEAFF. In DNA form, the CDR3 reads TGTGCCAGCAGCCAAGGGGAAAGGGACACTGAAGCTTTCTTT.

The V gene is TRBV11-3, the J gene TRBJ2-1; TRBD1 aligns across 7 bases. The V gene's germline CDR1 is SGHNT and CDR2 YENEEA. This CDR3 has 15 residues. The V gene end was trimmed by 2 bases and the J gene end by 3 bases; junction bases not matched to a gene: 4. CDR3 sequence reads: CASSLQQGIYNEQFF. The CDR3 DNA is TGTGCCAGCAGCTTACAACAGGGGATCTACAATGAGCAGTTCTTC.

This chain links TRBV5-6 with TRBJ1-2, with D perhaps TRBD1 (5 bases). The germline CDR1 and CDR2 sequences are SGHDT and YYEEEE. The V gene lost 2 bases and the J gene lost 8 bases, with 13 bases spanning the gap. CDR3 length: 13 amino acids. CDR3 in amino acids: CASSLKEGFGYTF. The CDR3, as DNA: TGTGCCAGCAGCTTAAAGGAGGGGTTCGGCTACACCTTC.

The chain links TRBV7-9 to TRBJ2-6; TRBD1 or TRBD2 may be the D gene (6 bases each). The ends were cut back, 0 bases at V and 4 bases at J, with 10 bases in the middle. CDR3 length: 16 residues. The germline CDR1 and CDR2 sequences are SEHNR and FQNEAQ (reference sequence). The CDR3 sequence: CASSLAGGIGANVLTF. The DNA of the CDR3 is TGTGCCAGCAGCTTAGCAGGGGGGATCGGGGCCAACGTCCTGACTTTC.

The chain is built from TRBV9 and TRBJ2-1, with TRBD2 matching 10 bases. The CDR3 has 18 amino acids. In germline, CDR1 is SGDLS, CDR2 YYNGEE. J gave up 10 bases and V 5 bases, and 21 bases lay outside the gene matches. CDR3 sequence (DNA): TGTGCCAGCAGTGTCAGTATAGCGGGAGGCGCGCTTGTCGAGGAGCAGTTCTTC. This codes for CASSVSIAGGALVEEQFF. The full variable domain, in which reference TRBV9 and TRBJ2-1 provide the parts outside the CDR3, is DSGVTQTPKHLITATGQRVTLRCSPRSGDLSVYWYQQSLDQGLQFLIQYYNGEERAKGNILERFSAQQFPDLHSELNLSSLELGDSALYFCASSVSIAGGALVEEQFFGPGTRLTVL.

This sequence joins TRBV7-6 and TRBJ2-2, with a weak D call TRBD1 (6 bases). This CDR3 comprises 12 residues. V shed 8 bases and J shed 7 bases, with 11 bases lying between them. CDR1 is SGHVS and CDR2 is FNYEAQ in the germline V gene. The DNA of the CDR3 is TGTGCCAGCTCTAAGGGGGTCGGGGAGCTGTTTTTT. Translating gives CASSKGVGELFF. Variable domain in full (rest from reference TRBV7-6 and TRBJ2-2): GAGVSQSPRYKVTKRGQDVALRCDPISGHVSLYWYRQALGQGPEFLTYFNYEAQQDKSGLPNDRFSAERPEGSISTLTIQRTEQRDSAMYRCASSKGVGELFFGEGSRLTVL.

To note about this clone: This specimen includes other DNA sequences encoding the same CDR3. The rearrangement links TRBV5-4 to TRBJ2-1; 9 positions match TRBD1. Per the germline V gene, CDR1 is SGHNT and CDR2 is YYREEE (reference sequence). This CDR3 is 15 amino acids long. Trimming took 4 bases from V and 1 from J; bases not matched to a gene: 3. The CDR3 loop reads CASSPGQGSYNEQFF. The CDR3, as DNA: TGTGCCAGCAGCCCAGGACAGGGGTCCTACAATGAGCAGTTCTTC.

This clone was found once. This chain links TRBV28 with TRBJ1-3; TRBD1 matches at 12 bases. This CDR3 comprises 19 residues. Germline CDR1 MDHEN, CDR2 SYDVKM. The V segment lost 2 bases and the J segment 4 bases; nucleotides outside the gene matches: 12. CDR3 coding DNA: TGTGCCAGCAGTTTAGGGGTTTTAGGGACAGGGGGCTCCGGAAACACCATATATTTT. Residues: CASSLGVLGTGGSGNTIYF.